This T cell receptor beta chain was recorded in a study of T cell responses to AZD1222 COVID-19 vaccine. Whole-study results and caveats: In a largely white British group with more females than males, clonal diversity was possibly underestimated. Baseline antibody screening turned up just a handful of seropositive AZD1222 recipients. Close to half of spike-specific TCRs reportedly recognize unmutated variant regions.

TCRdb keeps only in-frame clones here, not all; method: immunoSEQ multiplex PCR. The sample carries about 140,000 clones, approximately 93% recorded once. This clone was found once. Antigen unknown. V was shortened by 1 base and J by 4 bases, with 11 bases between the two germline ends. The CDR3 is made up of 14 amino acids. Germline CDR1 reads SGHTA; CDR2 reads FQGNSA. This chain connects TRBV7-2 to TRBJ2-7, with a possible D match to TRBD2 (6 bases). This receptor was obtained from an adult in good health. Sequenced material: peripheral blood, taken on day 0 of MenACWY control vaccination. Here the CDR3 reads CASSLVGRRYEQYF. CDR3 nucleotide sequence: TGTGCCAGCAGCTTAGTAGGGAGGCGTTACGAGCAGTACTTC.